The next 27 T cell receptor beta chains were all read from a single sample in a study of PD-L1 blockade in urothelial cancer. Clones were sequenced by immunoSEQ multiplex PCR, and TCRdb holds only the in-frame ones, with some missing. Altogether about 84,000 clones are present, 82% being singletons, with the ten largest covering 8% to 9.5%. The source was PBMCs, collected around atezolizumab (anti-PD-L1) treatment. Receptor source: a man between 65 and 85 years old with urothelial cancer.

The rearrangement joins TRBV19 to TRBJ1-5; 10 nucleotides line up with TRBD1. The germline gives CDR1 LNHDA, CDR2 SQIVND (reference sequence). This CDR3 contains 15 residues. After removal of 3 bases from V and 4 bases from J, the junction contained 3 bases not matched to a gene. The CDR3 region is CASSIRQGANQPQHF. The CDR3 DNA is TGTGCCAGTAGTATCCGACAGGGGGCGAATCAGCCCCAGCATTTT.

The J gene is TRBJ1-2, the V gene TRBV5-6; D not certain. CDR3 size: 11 residues. The germline V gene encodes CDR1 SGHDT and CDR2 YYEEEE. Trimming removed 3 bases at V and 5 bases at J, with 5 bases between. CDR3 nucleotides: TGTGCCAGCAGCTCGGGATATGGCTACACCTTC. It codes for CASSSGYGYTF.

This clone appeared a few times. This sequence joins TRBV25-1 and TRBJ2-3, with D possibly matching TRBD1 (5 bases). This CDR3 region has 15 residues. The germline gives CDR1 MGHDK, CDR2 SYGVNS. Between the trimmed V and J ends, which lost 3 bases and 0 bases, there was a span of 10 bases. The CDR3 DNA follows: TGTGCCAGCAGTGATTGGGGCGATAGCACAGATACGCAGTATTTT. Translation gives CASSDWGDSTDTQYF. Looking up the rest from reference TRBV25-1 and TRBJ2-3 gives the full variable domain: EADIYQTPRYLVIGTGKKITLECSQTMGHDKMYWYQQDPGMELHLIHYSYGVNSTEKGDLSSESTVSRIRTEHFPLTLESARPSHTSQYLCASSDWGDSTDTQYFGPGTRLTVL.

V and J are TRBV11-1 and TRBJ1-1; the D gene is possibly TRBD1 (5 bases). This CDR3 is built from 13 residues. The germline gives CDR1 SGHAT, CDR2 FQDESV (reference sequence). V was pared by 3 bases and J by 1 base, with 6 bases between. The CDR3 region is CASSFGQNTEAFF. CDR3 sequence (DNA): TGTGCCAGCAGCTTCGGACAGAACACTGAAGCTTTCTTT.

The chain carries TRBV5-6 and TRBJ2-3, with D possibly matching TRBD2 (5 bases). The CDR3 runs to 15 residues. Per the germline V gene, CDR1 is SGHDT and CDR2 is YYEEEE. The V and J ends lost 1 base and 0 bases respectively, with 9 bases between them. In DNA, the CDR3 is TGTGCCAGCAGCTTGAACCCTAGCAGCACAGATACGCAGTATTTT. This sequence encodes CASSLNPSSTDTQYF.

The chain is built from TRBV5-5 and TRBJ1-6, with unresolved D. CDR3 size: 15 residues. Germline V gene sequence: CDR1 SGHKS, CDR2 YYEKEE (reference sequence). V was trimmed by 3 bases and J by 0 bases, leaving 7 bases between them. The CDR3 DNA reads as TGTGCCAGCAGCTACCTTAGCTCCTATAATTCACCCCTCCACTTT. Protein product: CASSYLSSYNSPLHF.

This chain connects TRBV28 to TRBJ2-7, with TRBD2 identical over 8 bases. This CDR3 has 14 amino acids. Trimming took 4 bases from V and 1 from J; bases not matched to a gene: 3. CDR1 and CDR2 from the germline V gene are MDHEN and SYDVKM. CDR3 sequence: CASSSSGRSYEQYF. As DNA, the CDR3 is TGTGCCAGCAGTTCTAGCGGGCGGTCCTACGAGCAGTACTTC.

This clone was counted once. The V and J genes are TRBV7-8 and TRBJ2-1; the match to TRBD2 covers 8 bases. V gave up 5 bases and J gave up 6 bases; unmatched junction bases: 9. The CDR3 extends over 15 amino acids. Germline V gene sequence: CDR1 SGHVS, CDR2 FQNEAQ. The DNA of the CDR3 is TGTGCCAGCAGCCCGAGAGCGGGAGACATCAATGAGCAGTTCTTC. This sequence encodes CASSPRAGDINEQFF.

The rearrangement links TRBV30 to TRBJ2-2; D call uncertain. Trimming removed 2 bases at V and 7 bases at J, with 8 bases between. The CDR3 is made up of 12 amino acids. The germline V gene has CDR1 GTSNPN and CDR2 SVGIG (reference sequence). As DNA, the CDR3 is TGTGCCTGGAGTCTATCGGTCGGGGAGCTGTTTTTT. Residues: CAWSLSVGELFF.

This clone was counted a single time. The V gene is TRBV6-6, the J gene TRBJ1-1, with 7 bases identical to TRBD1. V dropped 6 bases and J dropped 4; count of bases not matched to a gene: 5. The CDR3 is 13 amino acids. Germline V gene sequence: CDR1 MNHNY, CDR2 SVGAGI (reference sequence). CDR3 loop: CASSPTGPTEAFF. The CDR3 DNA sequence: TGTGCCAGCAGCCCGACAGGGCCCACTGAAGCTTTCTTT.

The rearrangement links TRBV23-1 to TRBJ1-2; 10 bases align to TRBD1. TRBV23-1 is flagged as an ORF with uncertain function. This CDR3 region has 15 residues. V was clipped by 4 bases and J by 4 bases; unmatched bases: 6. The CDR3, as DNA: TGCGCCAGCAGTCGCGAGACAGGGGGCGTCTATGGCTACACCTTC. It encodes CASSRETGGVYGYTF.

For the CDR3, the DNA is TGTGCCAGCAGTGAAGATTCGGGGTCCCAGCCCCAGCATTTT. Its protein is CASSEDSGSQPQHF. The chain has TRBV6-1 and TRBJ1-5; D ambiguous. CDR1 is MNHNS and CDR2 is SASEGT in the germline V gene. Between the trimmed V and J ends, which lost 1 base and 7 bases, there was a span of 11 bases. The CDR3 covers 14 residues.

The chain is built from TRBV5-4 and TRBJ1-2; no definite D call. The CDR3 totals 14 residues. Germline V gives CDR1 SGHNT, CDR2 YYREEE (reference sequence). V shed 0 bases and J shed 5 bases, with 11 bases lying between them. CDR3 bases: TGTGCCAGCAGCTTGGACCGGGATCCTTATGGCTACACCTTC. This translates into CASSLDRDPYGYTF.

A few counts support this clone. The chain uses TRBV5-1 and TRBJ1-2, with 9 bases matching TRBD1. Germline values: CDR1 SGHRS, CDR2 YFSETQ. The CDR3 is 16 residues long. J lost 4 bases, V lost 0 bases, and 7 bases had no gene match. In DNA, the CDR3 is TGCGCCAGCAGCTTGGGATGGACAGGGGAGGTCTATGGCTACACCTTC. Protein product: CASSLGWTGEVYGYTF.

The chain couples TRBV6-1 to TRBJ2-7, with D possibly being TRBD1 (5 bases). CDR1 and CDR2 (germline): MNHNS, SASEGT. The CDR3 runs to 15 residues. The ends were cut back, 3 bases at V and 6 bases at J, with 18 bases in the middle. The chain's CDR3 is CASSDPSRWGGEQYF. In DNA, the CDR3 is TGTGCCAGCAGTGATCCTTCGCGCTGGGGCGGCGAGCAGTACTTC.

The rearrangement links TRBV6-1 to TRBJ1-5; TRBD1 matches 9 bases. The CDR3 is made up of 15 amino acids. The V gene's germline CDR1 is MNHNS and CDR2 SASEGT. V trimming: 6 bases; J trimming: 4 bases; junction bases outside the gene matches: 7. CDR3 sequence (DNA): TGTGCCAGCAGCCGTTCCGGGACAGGGAATCAGCCCCAGCATTTT. Protein sequence: CASSRSGTGNQPQHF.

The rearrangement links TRBV7-9 to TRBJ2-2, with TRBD2 matching over 11 bases. Losses at the gene ends were 2 bases for V and 7 bases for J; bases not matched to a gene: 6. Germline V gene lookup returns CDR1 SEHNR and CDR2 FQNEAQ (reference sequence). The CDR3 runs to 16 residues. CDR3 loop: CASSLQLAGVGGELFF. Here the CDR3 DNA reads TGTGCCAGCAGCTTACAACTAGCGGGAGTTGGCGGGGAGCTGTTTTTT.

This clone turned up a few times. This chain links TRBV6-1 with TRBJ1-2, with TRBD1 as a possible D gene (6 bases). The length of the CDR3 is 14 residues. V was shortened by 2 bases and J by 8 bases, with 15 bases between the two germline ends. CDR1 and CDR2 (germline): MNHNS, SASEGT. The CDR3 here is CASSEMAGARGYTF. The DNA of the CDR3 is TGTGCCAGCAGTGAAATGGCAGGGGCCCGCGGCTACACCTTC.

In regard to this clone: The junction differs from germline at one of its ends, possibly a read error. The chain uses TRBV27 and TRBJ1-1; 7 nucleotides agree with TRBD1. Germline CDR1 reads MNHEY; CDR2 reads SMNVEV (reference sequence). The CDR3 spans 15 residues. The CDR3 reads CASSLSLTGVSETFF. CDR3 nucleotides: TGTGCCAGCAGTCTATCCCTTACAGGGGTCAGCGAGACTTTCTTT.

The V call is TRBV13, the J call TRBJ2-7; maybe TRBD1 (5 bases). Trimming shortened V by 3 bases and J by 6 bases, and 12 bases separated the two germline ends. In germline, CDR1 is PRHDT, CDR2 FYEKMQ (reference sequence). This CDR3 spans 13 amino acids. CDR3 residues: CASSLAGIIEQYF. DNA for the CDR3: TGTGCCAGCAGCTTGGCAGGGATTATCGAGCAGTACTTC.

There are a few counts of this clone. V is TRBV12-5 and J is TRBJ2-2, with TRBD1 matching 8 bases. V lost 6 bases and J lost 2; bases outside the gene matches: 5. The CDR3 loop spans 15 amino acids. Germline CDR1 reads LGHNT; CDR2 reads FRNRAP. CDR3 loop: CASGQGQGNTGELFF. The CDR3, as DNA: TGTGCTAGTGGACAAGGACAGGGAAACACCGGGGAGCTGTTTTTT.

The rearrangement uses TRBV10-1 and TRBJ1-1, with TRBD1 identical over 8 bases. Germline V gene sequence: CDR1 WNHNN, CDR2 SYGVQD (reference sequence). The V gene end was trimmed by 5 bases and the J gene end by 8 bases; junction bases not matched to a gene: 1. This CDR3 is 11 amino acids long. The chain's CDR3 is CASSSGGEAFF. In DNA form, the CDR3 reads TGCGCCAGCAGTTCAGGGGGCGAAGCTTTCTTT.

This chain links TRBV18 with TRBJ2-3, with D possibly TRBD2 on 6 matching bases. This CDR3 is built from 13 residues. V lost 3 bases and J 4 bases, leaving 8 bases between the germline ends. Germline CDR1 is KGHSH and CDR2 is LQKENI. The CDR3 spells CASSPGSPDTQYF. CDR3 nucleotide sequence: TGTGCCAGCTCACCCGGGAGCCCAGATACGCAGTATTTT.

This sequence joins TRBV29-1 and TRBJ1-4; the D gene is possibly TRBD1 (6 bases). The germline V gene has CDR1 SQVTM and CDR2 ANQGSEA. CDR3 length: 12 residues. Trimming pared 3 bases from V and 11 bases from J, leaving 13 bases between. CDR3 nucleotide sequence: TGCAGCGTTGAGGTAGGGGGGGGGAAACTGTTTTTT. Translation: CSVEVGGGKLFF.

For the CDR3, the DNA is TGCAGCGCCGAGCCGGGACAGGGGGCGGTCACCGGGGAGCTGTTTTTT. The encoded protein is CSAEPGQGAVTGELFF. This chain joins TRBV29-1 and TRBJ2-2, with 12 bases matching TRBD1. This CDR3 is 16 amino acids long. The trim removed 7 bases at V and 4 bases at J, leaving 10 bases unmatched. Germline assignment: CDR1 SQVTM and CDR2 ANQGSEA.

The rearrangement uses TRBV5-1 and TRBJ2-3; D unresolved. In germline, CDR1 is SGHRS, CDR2 YFSETQ. V shed 0 bases and J shed 2 bases, with 7 bases lying between them. The CDR3 totals 14 residues. CDR3 loop: CASSLEEHTDTQYF. In DNA, the CDR3 is TGCGCCAGCAGCTTGGAGGAGCACACAGATACGCAGTATTTT.

This clone was recorded a few times. CDR3 sequence reads: CASSCRIRGHWNEQFF. As DNA, the CDR3 is TGTGCCAGCAGCTGCCGGATTAGGGGCCACTGGAATGAGCAGTTCTTC. This rearrangement joins TRBV13 to TRBJ2-1; weak D call: TRBD1 (5 bases). CDR3 length: 16 residues. Germline V gene lookup returns CDR1 PRHDT and CDR2 FYEKMQ (reference sequence). V lost 4 bases, J lost 7 bases, and 20 bases lay in between.